This T cell receptor (beta chain) comes out of a study of blood T cell repertoires in COVID-19. Study details: Whether acute or convalescent, the COVID-19 samples came from the United States, Italy and Spain.

In the source study's methods: Reference gene primer amplification in the assay estimated nucleated cell counts. Clones were sequenced by immunoSEQ multiplex PCR, and TCRdb holds only the in-frame ones, with some missing. The V and J calls and the clone size are those of that table, but D and trimming were determined from the DNA. Among around 300,000 clones listed, approximately 90% were seen once. The CDR3 is 15 residues long. CDR1 is SGHDN, CDR2 FVKESK, per germline. V was clipped by 2 bases and J by 5 bases, with 16 bases between them. In Seattle, patients joined the study during active infection and were tracked longitudinally.

The sample was peripheral blood. The TCR originated in a woman aged 30 to 39 with COVID-19, enrolled during active disease. V and J are TRBV14 and TRBJ2-7; possibly TRBD2 for D (6 bases). CDR3 amino acids: CASSQLRGMLDEQYF. The CDR3, as DNA: TGTGCCAGCAGCCAATTGCGGGGAATGTTAGACGAGCAGTACTTC.